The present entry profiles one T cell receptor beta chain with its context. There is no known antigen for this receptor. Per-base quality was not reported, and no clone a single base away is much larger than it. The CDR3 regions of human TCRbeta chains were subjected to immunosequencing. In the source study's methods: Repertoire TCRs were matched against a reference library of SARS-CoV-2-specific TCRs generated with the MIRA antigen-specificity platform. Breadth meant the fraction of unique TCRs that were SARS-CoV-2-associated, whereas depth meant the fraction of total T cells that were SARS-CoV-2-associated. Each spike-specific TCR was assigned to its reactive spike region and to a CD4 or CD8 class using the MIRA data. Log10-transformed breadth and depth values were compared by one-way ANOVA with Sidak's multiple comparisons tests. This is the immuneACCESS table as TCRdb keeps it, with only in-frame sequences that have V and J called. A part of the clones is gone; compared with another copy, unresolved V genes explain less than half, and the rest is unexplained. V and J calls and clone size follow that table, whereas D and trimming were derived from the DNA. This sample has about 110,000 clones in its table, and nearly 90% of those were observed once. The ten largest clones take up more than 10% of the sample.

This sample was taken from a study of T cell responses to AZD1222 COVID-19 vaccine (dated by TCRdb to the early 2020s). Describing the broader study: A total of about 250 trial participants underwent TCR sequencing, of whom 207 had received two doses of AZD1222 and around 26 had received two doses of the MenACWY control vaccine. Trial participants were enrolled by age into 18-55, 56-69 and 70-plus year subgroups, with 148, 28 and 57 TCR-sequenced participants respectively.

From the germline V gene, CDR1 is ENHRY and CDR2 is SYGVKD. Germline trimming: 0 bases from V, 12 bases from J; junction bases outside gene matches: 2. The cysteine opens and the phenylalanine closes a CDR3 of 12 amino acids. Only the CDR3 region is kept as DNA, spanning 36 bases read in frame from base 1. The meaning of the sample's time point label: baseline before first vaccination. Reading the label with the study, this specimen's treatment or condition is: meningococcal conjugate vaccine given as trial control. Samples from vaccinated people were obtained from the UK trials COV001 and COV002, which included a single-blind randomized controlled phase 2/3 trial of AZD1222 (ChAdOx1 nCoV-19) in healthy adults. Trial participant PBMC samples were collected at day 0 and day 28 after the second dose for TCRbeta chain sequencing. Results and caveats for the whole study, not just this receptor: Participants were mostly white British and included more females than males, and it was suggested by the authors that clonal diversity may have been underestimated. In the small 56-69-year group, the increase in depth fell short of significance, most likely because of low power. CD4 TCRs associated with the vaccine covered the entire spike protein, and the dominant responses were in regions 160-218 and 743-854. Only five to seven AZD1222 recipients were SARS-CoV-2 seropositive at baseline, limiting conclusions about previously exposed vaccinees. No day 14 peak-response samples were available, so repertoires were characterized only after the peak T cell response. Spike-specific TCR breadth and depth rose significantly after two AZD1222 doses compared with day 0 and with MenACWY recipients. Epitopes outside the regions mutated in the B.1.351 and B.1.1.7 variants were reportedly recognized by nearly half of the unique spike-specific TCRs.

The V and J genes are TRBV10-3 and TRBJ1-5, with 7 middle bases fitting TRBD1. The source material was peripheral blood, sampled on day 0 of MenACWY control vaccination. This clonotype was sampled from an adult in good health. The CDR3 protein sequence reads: CAISESDRDQHF. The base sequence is TGTGCCATCAGTGAGTCCGACAGGGACCAGCATTTT.